The 29 T cell receptor beta chains presented below share a single source sample, sequenced in a study of T-cell reconstitution after alpha-beta-depleted transplantation in children. A TCRbeta library incorporating unique molecular identifiers was prepared. TCRdb called the PCR reads again in MiXCR, with one record for every CDR3 protein. Of 700,000 to 850,000 distinct CDR3 sequences in the sample, roughly 15% were seen once. The sequences come from PBMCs, mostly from graft donor cells, collected 360 days after TCRalphabeta/CD19-depleted stem cell transplant. The receptors were gathered from a male patient younger than 18 who had a stem cell transplant for acute lymphoblastic leukemia, so the T cells may come from the graft donor.

This clonotype appeared a few times. The rearrangement joins TRBV15 to TRBJ2-5; D is undetermined. The CDR3 is 15 residues long. V gave up 2 bases and J gave up 4 bases, with 14 bases separating them. Germline CDR1 LNHNV, CDR2 YYDKDF (reference sequence). CDR3 sequence reads: CATSRTIDGVETQYF. CDR3 nucleotides: TGTGCCACCAGCAGAACTATAGACGGCGTAGAGACCCAGTACTTC.

There are a few counts of this clonotype. The chain couples TRBV12-3 or TRBV12-4 to TRBJ2-3; TRBD2 matches 13 bases. J gave up 3 bases and V 5 bases, and 5 bases lay outside the gene matches. The CDR3 totals 16 residues. The CDR3 here is CASSPGTSGTTDTQYF. CDR3 coding DNA: TGTGCCAGCAGTCCTGGGACTAGCGGGACTACAGATACGCAGTATTTT.

The J gene is TRBJ2-5, the V gene TRBV14, with a tentative D call TRBD2 (6 bases). The V and J ends lost 4 bases and 3 bases respectively, with 27 bases between them. This CDR3 contains 19 residues. Per germline, CDR1 SGHDN and CDR2 FVKESK. The CDR3, as DNA: TGTGCCAGCAGCCTAACCTGTTTCGGTGTCGGGACTTCAGAAGAGACCCAGTACTTC. Encoded protein: CASSLTCFGVGTSEETQYF. Complete variable domain (other parts from reference TRBV14 and TRBJ2-5): EAGVTQFPSHSVIEKGQTVTLRCDPISGHDNLYWYRRVMGKEIKFLLHFVKESKQDESGMPNNRFLAERTGGTYSTLKVQPAELEDSGVYFCASSLTCFGVGTSEETQYFGPGTRLLVL.

This clonotype occurred a few times. The chain links TRBV12-3 or TRBV12-4 to TRBJ1-1, with TRBD1 as a possible D gene (5 bases). Deletions cut 2 bases from V and 0 bases from J, with 13 bases between. This CDR3 has 16 residues. DNA for the CDR3: TGTGCCAGCAGTTTACAGGGTCGGGTTATGAACACTGAAGCTTTCTTT. It encodes CASSLQGRVMNTEAFF.

This chain joins TRBV12-3 or TRBV12-4 and TRBJ1-2; no definite D call. Trimming removed 0 bases from V and 7 bases from J, with 18 bases in between. This CDR3 comprises 16 residues. CDR3 sequence reads: CASSLAKGGSGSGYTF. The CDR3 region has the DNA TGTGCCAGCAGTTTAGCGAAGGGCGGTTCCGGGAGTGGCTACACCTTC.

This clonotype was counted between two and nine times. This chain uses TRBV7-8 with TRBJ2-2; D possibly corresponds to TRBD2 (5 bases). The CDR3 is made up of 16 amino acids. Germline V lookup: CDR1 SGHVS, CDR2 FQNEAQ. V was trimmed by 9 bases and J by 2 bases, leaving 19 bases between them. Here the CDR3 reads CASTLREVKNTGELFF. CDR3 coding DNA: TGTGCCAGTACCCTACGGGAAGTTAAAAACACCGGGGAGCTGTTTTTT.

The CDR3 loop is CASSADGSNQPQHF. DNA for the CDR3: TGTGCCAGCAGCGCGGACGGTAGCAATCAGCCCCAGCATTTT. V and J are TRBV7-9 and TRBJ1-5; D not resolved. V was pared by 5 bases and J by 0 bases, with 8 bases between. The germline gives CDR1 SEHNR, CDR2 FQNEAQ (reference sequence). The CDR3 totals 14 residues. Full variable domain (outside the CDR3, taken from reference TRBV7-9 and TRBJ1-5): DTGVSQNPRHKITKRGQNVTFRCDPISEHNRLYWYRQTLGQGPEFLTYFQNEAQLEKSRLLSDRFSAERPKGSFSTLEIQRTEQGDSAMYLCASSADGSNQPQHFGDGTRLSIL.

The rearrangement links TRBV24-1 to TRBJ2-7; TRBD2 is a possible D gene (6 bases). CDR1 and CDR2 from the germline V gene are KGHDR and SFDVKD. There are 14 residues in the CDR3. V shed 6 bases and J shed 2 bases, with 13 bases lying between them. As DNA, the CDR3 is TGTGCCACCAGTCGGAGGGGAGAGCCCTACGAGCAGTACTTC. Translation: CATSRRGEPYEQYF.

The chain recombines TRBV20-1 with TRBJ1-5, with 11 bases identical to TRBD1. The CDR3 spans 18 residues. From germline, CDR1 is DFQATT and CDR2 SNEGSKA (reference sequence). Trimming at V came to 1 base and at J to 5 bases, leaving 13 bases not matched to a gene. Written as DNA, the CDR3 is TGCAGTGCTAGAGGACGCAAGCCGGGACAGGGGGTATATCAGCCCCAGCATTTT. This gives the protein CSARGRKPGQGVYQPQHF.

The genes are TRBV20-1 and TRBJ2-7; no clear D. Trimming pared 6 bases from V and 5 bases from J, leaving 14 bases between. The length of the CDR3 is 12 residues. Germline assignment: CDR1 DFQATT and CDR2 SNEGSKA (reference sequence). As DNA, the CDR3 is TGCAGTGCCAGGAGTTACAGCGACGAGCAGTACTTC. Amino acid sequence: CSARSYSDEQYF.

The gene calls are TRBV7-9 and TRBJ2-7; D is possibly TRBD2 (5 bases). V lost 1 base and J lost 6, with 13 bases in between. Germline lookup yields CDR1 SEHNR and CDR2 FQNEAQ (reference sequence). The CDR3 sequence is 14 residues long. CDR3 nucleotides: TGTGCCAGCAGCTTAGAACAGAGGGCCAGCGAGCAGTACTTC. Its protein is CASSLEQRASEQYF.

This clonotype was counted at least ten times. The chain carries TRBV11-2 and TRBJ2-2; D is ambiguous. The CDR3 totals 13 residues. Trimming removed 0 bases at V and 10 bases at J, with 9 bases between. The germline CDR1 and CDR2 sequences are SGHAT and FQNNGV. This CDR3 is CASSLDLVPELFF. CDR3 sequence (DNA): TGTGCCAGCAGCTTAGATCTGGTGCCGGAGCTGTTTTTT.

Many counts were recorded for this clonotype. This rearrangement joins TRBV20-1 to TRBJ2-5, with D possibly TRBD2 on 5 matching bases. The CDR3 is 13 residues long. V was trimmed by 2 bases and J by 6 bases, leaving 13 bases between them. Per the germline V gene, CDR1 is DFQATT and CDR2 is SNEGSKA (reference sequence). DNA for the CDR3: TGCAGTGCTAGACACGGACTTTTAAAGACCCAGTACTTC. Translated, it gives CSARHGLLKTQYF.

This clonotype was detected only a few times. The chain has TRBV5-1 and TRBJ1-1; D is possibly TRBD1 (6 bases). V lost 2 bases and J 8 bases, leaving 13 bases between the germline ends. Germline lookup yields CDR1 SGHRS and CDR2 YFSETQ. This CDR3 comprises 13 residues. The CDR3 region has the DNA TGCGCCAGCAGCTTCAGCGGGACAATGGAAGCTTTCTTT. Protein: CASSFSGTMEAFF.

In this sample, this clonotype turned up a few times. This rearrangement joins TRBV5-1 to TRBJ2-7; tentative D call: TRBD2 (5 bases). This CDR3 comprises 14 residues. V lost 1 base and J lost 2, with 10 bases in between. Germline CDR1 reads SGHRS; CDR2 reads YFSETQ. CDR3 sequence reads: CASSLQAVTYEQYF. CDR3 bases: TGCGCCAGCAGCTTGCAAGCGGTCACCTACGAGCAGTACTTC.

This clonotype was seen a handful of times. The chain links TRBV4-1 to TRBJ2-5, with D maybe TRBD2 (5 bases). V was clipped by 1 base and J by 7 bases, with 13 bases between them. Germline lookup yields CDR1 MGHRA and CDR2 YSYEKL. The CDR3 is made up of 14 amino acids. The CDR3 nucleotides read TGCGCCAGCAGCCAAGTGCGGACCGCGGGGACCCAGTACTTC. It yields the protein CASSQVRTAGTQYF.

J is TRBJ2-7 and V is TRBV29-1; D unclear. CDR1 SQVTM and CDR2 ANQGSEA come from the germline V gene. The germline V and J ends were trimmed by 5 bases and 3 bases, with 11 bases remaining between them. This CDR3 is built from 12 residues. This CDR3 is CSVLEVSYEQYF. Written as DNA, the CDR3 is TGCAGCGTTCTTGAAGTAAGCTACGAGCAGTACTTC.

There are a few counts of this clonotype. The V call is TRBV7-2, the J call TRBJ1-1; D may be TRBD1 (5 bases). Germline CDR1 reads SGHTA; CDR2 reads FQGNSA. Trimming removed 3 bases from V and 1 base from J, with 12 bases in between. The CDR3 is made up of 15 amino acids. The CDR3 DNA is TGTGCCAGCAGCTTCAGGGTAGTAGGGAACACTGAAGCTTTCTTT. Its translation: CASSFRVVGNTEAFF. The entire variable domain, with the rest obtained from reference TRBV7-2 and TRBJ1-1, is as follows: GAGVSQSPSNKVTEKGKDVELRCDPISGHTALYWYRQSLGQGLEFLIYFQGNSAPDKSGLPSDRFSAERTGGSVSTLTIQRTQQEDSAVYLCASSFRVVGNTEAFFGQGTRLTVV.

The table lists this clonotype with a few counts. The chain carries TRBV18 and TRBJ2-7; possibly TRBD2 for D (5 bases). The germline V gene encodes CDR1 KGHSH and CDR2 LQKENI. V lost 2 bases and J 0 bases, leaving 14 bases between the germline ends. The CDR3 has 16 residues. Written as DNA, the CDR3 is TGTGCCAGCTCACCAGGTGGAACGAGCGGCTCCTACGAGCAGTACTTC. Translated, it gives CASSPGGTSGSYEQYF.

This clonotype was picked up a small number of times. The V call is TRBV7-9, the J call TRBJ1-5; D remains unclear. Trimming took off 4 bases at V and 4 bases at J, with 11 bases between the two ends. CDR3 length: 14 residues. Germline V gene sequence: CDR1 SEHNR, CDR2 FQNEAQ (reference sequence). CDR3 nucleotide sequence: TGTGCCAGCAGCTCCGAGAGAGAAAATCAGCCCCAGCATTTT. This encodes CASSSERENQPQHF.

This clonotype was detected only a few times. This chain links TRBV5-1 with TRBJ2-1; D possibly corresponds to TRBD2 (6 bases). Between the trimmed V and J ends, which lost 3 bases and 0 bases, there was a span of 13 bases. This CDR3 is 16 amino acids long. Germline V gene sequence: CDR1 SGHRS, CDR2 YFSETQ. Written as DNA, the CDR3 is TGCGCCAGCAGCTGGGGACTCTGGAGCTCCTACAATGAGCAGTTCTTC. This translates into CASSWGLWSSYNEQFF.

V gene TRBV5-6 combines with J gene TRBJ2-1, with 7 bases that match TRBD2. CDR3 length: 15 amino acids. The germline CDR1 and CDR2 sequences are SGHDT and YYEEEE. V dropped 0 bases and J dropped 8; count of bases not matched to a gene: 8. The CDR3 DNA is TGTGCCAGCAGCTTGGAAGGGACTATAAACGATGAGCAGTTCTTC. Translated: CASSLEGTINDEQFF.

The sample holds many counts of this clonotype. The V and J genes are TRBV5-5 and TRBJ2-2; 8 bases match TRBD2. CDR1 and CDR2 from the germline V gene are SGHKS and YYEKEE (reference sequence). There are 18 residues in the CDR3. With V trimmed by 0 bases and J by 3 bases, 10 bases remained unmatched. CDR3 amino acids: CASSLGREALRDTGELFF. Here the CDR3 DNA reads TGTGCCAGCAGCTTGGGGCGGGAGGCCCTACGGGACACCGGGGAGCTGTTTTTT.

This clonotype was observed a few times. The rearrangement links TRBV29-1 to TRBJ1-2, with 11 bases fitting TRBD1. The CDR3 loop spans 13 amino acids. V trimming: 6 bases; J trimming: 2 bases; junction bases outside the gene matches: 2. Germline assignment: CDR1 SQVTM and CDR2 ANQGSEA. CDR3 in amino acids: CSVRTGGNYGYTF. CDR3 DNA: TGCAGCGTCCGGACAGGGGGCAACTATGGCTACACCTTC.

The chain carries TRBV2 and TRBJ2-4; D may be TRBD2 (5 bases). The CDR3 has 15 amino acids. V lost 5 bases and J lost 0, with 11 bases in between. CDR1 is SNHLY, CDR2 FYNNEI, per germline. The CDR3 here is CASSPSILAKNIQYF. The CDR3 nucleotides read TGTGCCAGCAGTCCTAGCATTCTAGCCAAAAACATTCAGTACTTC.

The table lists this clonotype with a few counts. The genes are TRBV6-5 and TRBJ2-3; maybe TRBD1 (6 bases). This CDR3 is 15 amino acids long. Per the germline V gene, CDR1 is MNHEY and CDR2 is SVGAGI. V gave up 0 bases and J gave up 7 bases, with 14 bases separating them. CDR3 sequence reads: CASSYSVQGLNTQYF. The CDR3 DNA sequence: TGTGCCAGCAGTTACTCGGTTCAGGGGTTAAATACGCAGTATTTT.

The rearrangement joins TRBV25-1 to TRBJ2-7; possibly TRBD1 for D (5 bases). Looked up from germline, CDR1 is MGHDK and CDR2 is SYGVNS. Trimming stripped 7 bases from V and 6 bases from J, with 19 bases between. CDR3 length: 14 residues. Written as DNA, the CDR3 is TGTGCCAGCATGGGGCCGAGGATCGTGGGCGAGCAGTACTTC. Encoded protein: CASMGPRIVGEQYF.

This clonotype has a single count. V is TRBV2 and J is TRBJ2-3; 8 bases map to TRBD2. This CDR3 contains 18 residues. Unmatched junction bases numbered 14, after V lost 3 bases and J lost 3 bases. The germline CDR1 and CDR2 sequences are SNHLY and FYNNEI. The CDR3 DNA sequence: TGTGCCAGCAGTGAGACGTACAGAGGCGAGCGGGAGACAGATACGCAGTATTTT. This translates into CASSETYRGERETDTQYF.

V and J are TRBV11-2 and TRBJ2-1; 8 nucleotides match TRBD1. This CDR3 is built from 15 residues. J gave up 8 bases and V 2 bases, and 8 bases lay outside the gene matches. Per germline, CDR1 SGHAT and CDR2 FQNNGV. The CDR3 reads CASSLFRGRVHEQFF. Here the CDR3 DNA reads TGTGCCAGCAGCTTATTCAGGGGGCGAGTCCATGAGCAGTTCTTC.